This T cell receptor beta chain was profiled in a study of T cell changes during pregnancy in multiple sclerosis. The CDR3 contains 15 residues. Trimming pared 5 bases from V and 5 bases from J, leaving 18 bases between. CDR1 SGHTA and CDR2 FQGTGA come from the germline V gene. This clone was seen a few times. Here immunoSEQ multiplex PCR was the method, and the copy in TCRdb shows in-frame clones only, minus some. The sample has roughly 42,000 clones; around 92% are singletons. Sequenced material: CD4+ T cells from peripheral blood mononuclear cells, taken in the second trimester of pregnancy. The clonotype comes from a female donor in good health, enrolled as a control in a pregnancy study. This chain joins TRBV7-3 and TRBJ1-1; TRBD1 might be the D (5 bases). The CDR3 reads CASSPQGADKTEAFF. The CDR3, as DNA: TGTGCCAGCAGCCCACAAGGGGCCGACAAGACTGAAGCTTTCTTT. Full variable domain (outside the CDR3, taken from reference TRBV7-3 and TRBJ1-1): GAGVSQTPSNKVTEKGKYVELRCDPISGHTALYWYRQSLGQGPEFLIYFQGTGAADDSGLPNDRFFAVRPEGSVSTLKIQRTERGDSAVYLCASSPQGADKTEAFFGQGTRLTVV.